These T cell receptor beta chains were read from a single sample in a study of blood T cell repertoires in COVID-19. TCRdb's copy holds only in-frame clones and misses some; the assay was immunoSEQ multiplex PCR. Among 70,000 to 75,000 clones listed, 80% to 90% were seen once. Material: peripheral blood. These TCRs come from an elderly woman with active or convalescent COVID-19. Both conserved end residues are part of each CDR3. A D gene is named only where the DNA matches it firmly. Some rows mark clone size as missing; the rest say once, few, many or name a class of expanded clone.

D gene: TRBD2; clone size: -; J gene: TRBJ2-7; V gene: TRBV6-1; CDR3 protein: CASSDVAGARYEQYF; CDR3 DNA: TGTGCCAGCAGTGACGTAGCGGGGGCCCGCTACGAGCAGTACTTC
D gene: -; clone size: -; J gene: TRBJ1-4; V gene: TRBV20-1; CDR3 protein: CSARQAEKLFF; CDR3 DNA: TGCTCCGCTCGGCAGGCTGAAAAACTGTTTTTT
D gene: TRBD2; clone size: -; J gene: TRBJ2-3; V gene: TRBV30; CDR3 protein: CAWRQRGGTDTQYF; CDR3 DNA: TGTGCCTGGAGACAGCGGGGGGGCACAGATACGCAGTATTTT
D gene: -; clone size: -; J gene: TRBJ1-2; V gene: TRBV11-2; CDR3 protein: CASSRAGTLDYGYTF; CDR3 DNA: TGTGCCAGCAGCCGGGCCGGGACACTTGACTATGGCTACACCTTC
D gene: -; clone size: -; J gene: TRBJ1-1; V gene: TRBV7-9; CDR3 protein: CASSLPLTGHTEAFF; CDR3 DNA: TGTGCCAGCAGCTTACCTTTGACAGGTCACACTGAAGCTTTCTTT
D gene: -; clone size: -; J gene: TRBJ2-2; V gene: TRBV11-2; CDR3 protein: CASSLDLAAGELFF; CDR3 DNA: TGTGCCAGCAGCTTAGATCTGGCAGCCGGGGAGCTGTTTTTT
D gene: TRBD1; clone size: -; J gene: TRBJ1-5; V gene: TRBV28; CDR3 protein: CASSEQGNSNQPQHF; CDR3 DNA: TGTGCCAGCAGTGAACAGGGGAATAGCAATCAGCCCCAGCATTTT
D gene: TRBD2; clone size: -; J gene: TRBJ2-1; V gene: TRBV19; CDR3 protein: CASSISGTSGGTAYNEQFF; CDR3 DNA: TGTGCCAGTAGTATATCGGGAACTAGCGGGGGGACCGCCTACAATGAGCAGTTCTTC
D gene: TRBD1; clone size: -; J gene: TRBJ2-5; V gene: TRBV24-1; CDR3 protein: CAIPQGPPPGAQYF; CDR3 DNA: TGTGCCATCCCACAGGGGCCACCCCCAGGGGCCCAGTACTTC
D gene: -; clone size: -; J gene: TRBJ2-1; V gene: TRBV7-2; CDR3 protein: CASSLWGGSYNEQFF; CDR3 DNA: TGTGCCAGCAGCTTATGGGGCGGCAGCTACAATGAGCAGTTCTTC
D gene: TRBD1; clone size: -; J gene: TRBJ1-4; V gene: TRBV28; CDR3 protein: CASNSRQGADEKLFF; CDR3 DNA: TGTGCCAGCAATTCCAGACAGGGGGCCGATGAAAAACTGTTTTTT
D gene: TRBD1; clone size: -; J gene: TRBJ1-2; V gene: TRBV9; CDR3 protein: CASRDTDRGAYGYTF; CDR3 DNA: TGTGCCAGCAGAGACACCGACAGGGGGGCCTATGGCTACACCTTC
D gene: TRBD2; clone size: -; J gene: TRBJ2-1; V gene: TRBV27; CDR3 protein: CASSLAGAGNEQFF; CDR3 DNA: TGTGCCAGCAGTTTAGCGGGAGCAGGCAATGAGCAGTTCTTC
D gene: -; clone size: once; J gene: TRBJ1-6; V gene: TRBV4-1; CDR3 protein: CASSAGGGYNSPLHF; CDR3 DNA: TGCGCCAGCAGCGCGGGGGGGGGATATAATTCACCCCTCCACTTT
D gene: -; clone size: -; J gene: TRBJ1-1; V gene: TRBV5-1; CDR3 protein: CASSFGGNTEAFF; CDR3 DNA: TGCGCCAGCAGCTTCGGAGGGAACACTGAAGCTTTCTTT
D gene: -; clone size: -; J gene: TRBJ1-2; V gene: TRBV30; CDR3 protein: CAWSAGFDYGYTF; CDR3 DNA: TGTGCCTGGAGTGCAGGGTTTGACTATGGCTACACCTTC
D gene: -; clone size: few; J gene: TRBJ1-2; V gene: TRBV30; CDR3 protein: CAWSLKRGYGYTF; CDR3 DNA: TGTGCCTGGAGCCTCAAGCGGGGTTATGGCTACACCTTC